This T cell receptor beta chain was identified in a study of Graves' ophthalmopathy and Graves' hyperthyroidism (dated by TCRdb to the late 2010s). Broadly, across the study: Peripheral blood was collected at initial diagnosis, prior to any treatment. For independent validation, a separate cohort was made up of 18 hyperthyroidism patients plus 17 patients who later progressed from hyperthyroidism to ophthalmopathy. In total, around 130 blood samples were TCR-sequenced: fewer than 50 ophthalmopathy, approximately 80 hyperthyroidism and around 17 hyperthyroidism-to-ophthalmopathy patients. In a handful of hyperthyroidism patients, the T-cell repertoires found in thyroid tissue were compared with those found in blood. To explore V-J signatures that distinguish ophthalmopathy from hyperthyroidism, a discovery set of 90 to 100 patients was enrolled, made up of 43 with ophthalmopathy and some 56 with stable hyperthyroidism. The 90 or so discovery patients were randomly split 7:3 into training and test sets. Following sample collection, hyperthyroidism patients were given methimazole at a starting dose of 30 mg daily, and ophthalmopathy patients were given high-dose intravenous methylprednisolone. To tell Graves' ophthalmopathy apart from Graves' hyperthyroidism, and to predict which patients would progress to ophthalmopathy, the study relied on TCR beta repertoire signatures. The investigation overall reported the following: In validation, the model predicted ophthalmopathy progression with more than 55% sensitivity and about 73% specificity; about a dozen predicted patients were CT-confirmed with GO in a median of 6.5 months. No statistical method was used to predetermine the sample size, and group allocation was not hidden from the investigators. Among expanded thyroid clonotypes with frequency above 0.001, most also showed up in blood, which suggests that blood repertoires may reflect the thyroid immune response. In cross-validation, the 13-signature model distinguished ophthalmopathy from stable hyperthyroidism with about 87% sensitivity and around 81% specificity, and in the test set the corresponding values were approximately 80% and 68%.

TCR beta CDR3 regions were amplified from RNA transcripts for repertoire sequencing. The first round was an RT-PCR using HTBI primers with the Qiagen OneStep RT-PCR kit, and this first round was followed by a second-round multiplex PCR, then size selection and purification. Libraries were sequenced paired-end with 100 bp reads on an Illumina HiSeq2000. On the study's bioinformatics: SOAPnuke was used for read processing, and reads with adapters, uncalled bases, a mean Phred below 15, or no exact constant-primer or identifier match were discarded. COPE v1.2.5 was used to merge high-quality paired reads. Each unique nucleotide sequence was treated as a clonotype, and MiTCR v1.1 was used to align the clonotypes to the IMGT TRB V, D and J references. The analysis was limited to V-J combinations with a frequency above 0.0001, which together covered over 99% of the repertoires. A TCR clonal expansion and chaos score per V-J combination was defined as the ratio of F50 clonal expansion to chaos observed in the TCRdist matrix. Features were reduced by Welch's t-statistics and random forest to approximately 13 V-J combinations, which fed a naive Bayes classifier. Thyroid-blood repertoire similarity was quantified with the Morisita-Horn index. The raw public data were reprocessed by TCRdb itself: fastp quality trimming at Q25, MiXCR clonotype calling, in-frame beta chains only. Each record represents a unique CDR3 protein, reported with the most common genes and DNA among its rows. The V and J calls and clone size are TCRdb's, not the authors'. Counted in this sample were about 620,000 distinct CDR3 sequences; 20% to 25% of them appeared once. The ten largest clones add up to roughly 6.9% of the sample.

This clonotype was seen repeatedly, ten times or more. Its antigen specificity is not known. Within one base of it there is no much larger clone, and no base qualities were kept. V ends up 3 bases short and J 3 bases short, with an unmatched junction base count of 6. The CDR3 starts with the cysteine, ends with the phenylalanine, and has 14 residues. Of the read, only the CDR3 DNA is kept; its 42 bases are in frame from base 1. CDR1 and CDR2 were assigned from the germline V gene as SGHRS and YFSETQ. A patient counted as having stable hyperthyroidism if there was no progression to ophthalmopathy within 18 months of follow-up. Hyperthyroidism patients were newly diagnosed, with disease duration under 2 months, and aged 18 to 65 years. Patients with other autoimmune diseases, uncontrolled infections, pregnancy or lactation were excluded from the study. Diagnosis was based on clinical symptoms, serum thyroxine, TRAb, thyroid ultrasound and orbital computed tomography. Using Ficoll-Paque density gradient centrifugation, PBMCs were isolated from roughly 9.2 ml of fresh peripheral blood. Total RNA was extracted with Trizol reagent and quality-checked on an Agilent 2100 Bioanalyzer.

The TCR was taken from a woman between 18 and 29 years old with stable Graves' hyperthyroidism. Some clones in this sample may be carry-over from other donors' samples. Donor details come from another sample of the same person, matched by shared clones. This chain is built from TRBV5-1 and TRBJ2-7; TRBD1 aligns with 7 central bases. The source material was peripheral blood. CDR3 region: CASSSDGTVYEQYF. The nucleotides are TGCGCCAGCAGCTCGGACGGGACAGTCTACGAGCAGTACTTC.